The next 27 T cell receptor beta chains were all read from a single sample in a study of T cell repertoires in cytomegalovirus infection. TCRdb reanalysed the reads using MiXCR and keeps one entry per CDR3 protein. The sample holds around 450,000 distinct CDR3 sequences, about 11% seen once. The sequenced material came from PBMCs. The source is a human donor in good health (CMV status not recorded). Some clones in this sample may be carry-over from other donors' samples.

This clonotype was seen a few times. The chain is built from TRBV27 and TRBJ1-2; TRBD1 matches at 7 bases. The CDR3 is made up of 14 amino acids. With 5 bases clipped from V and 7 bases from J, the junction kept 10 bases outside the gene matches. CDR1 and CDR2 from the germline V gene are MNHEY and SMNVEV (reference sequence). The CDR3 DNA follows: TGTGCCAGCAGTGCAACAGGGGCGCGGGCTGGCTACACCTTC. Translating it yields CASSATGARAGYTF.

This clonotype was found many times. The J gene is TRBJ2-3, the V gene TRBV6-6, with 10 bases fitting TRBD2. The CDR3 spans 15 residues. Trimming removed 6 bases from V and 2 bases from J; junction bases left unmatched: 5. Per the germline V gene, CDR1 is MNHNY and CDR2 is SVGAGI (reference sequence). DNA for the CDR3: TGTGCCAGCAGCCTAGCGGGAGCCCTCACAGATACGCAGTATTTT. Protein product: CASSLAGALTDTQYF.

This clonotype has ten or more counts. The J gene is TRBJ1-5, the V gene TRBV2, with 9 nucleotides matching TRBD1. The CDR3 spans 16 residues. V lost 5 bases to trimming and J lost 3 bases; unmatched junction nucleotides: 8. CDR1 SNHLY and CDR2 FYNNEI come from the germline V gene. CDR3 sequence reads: CASSYDGTGYNQPQHF. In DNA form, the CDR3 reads TGTGCCAGCAGTTACGACGGGACAGGGTACAATCAGCCCCAGCATTTT.

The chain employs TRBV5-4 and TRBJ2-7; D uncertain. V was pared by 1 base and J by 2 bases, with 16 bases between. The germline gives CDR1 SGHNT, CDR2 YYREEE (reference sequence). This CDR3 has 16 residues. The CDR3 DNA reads TGTGCCAGCAGCTTGAGCCCGGATCTCGCTACCTACGAGCAGTACTTC. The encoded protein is CASSLSPDLATYEQYF.

The CDR3 region is CSSIPGSDDGSPLHF. In DNA, the CDR3 is TGCAGTAGTATACCGGGCTCCGACGACGGTTCACCCCTCCACTTT. V is TRBV20-1 and J is TRBJ1-6, with no clear D. Trimming removed 8 bases from V and 9 bases from J, with 23 bases in between. CDR1 and CDR2 (germline): DFQATT, SNEGSKA (reference sequence). This CDR3 is 15 amino acids long.

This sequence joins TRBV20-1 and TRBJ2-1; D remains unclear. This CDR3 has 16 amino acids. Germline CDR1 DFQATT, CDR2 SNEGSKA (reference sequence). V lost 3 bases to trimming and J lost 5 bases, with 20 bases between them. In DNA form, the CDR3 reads TGCAGTGCTAGCCCGGGTTCCTTTAAACGCCACAATGAGCAGTTCTTC. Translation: CSASPGSFKRHNEQFF.

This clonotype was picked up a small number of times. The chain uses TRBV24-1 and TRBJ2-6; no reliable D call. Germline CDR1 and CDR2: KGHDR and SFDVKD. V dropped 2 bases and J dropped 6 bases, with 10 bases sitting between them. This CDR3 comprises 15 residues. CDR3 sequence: CATSDSARAANVLTF. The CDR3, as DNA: TGTGCCACCAGTGATTCAGCTCGTGCGGCCAACGTCCTGACTTTC.

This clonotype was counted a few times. Written as DNA, the CDR3 is TGTGCCAGCAGTAGACAGGTCGAGTTCCAAGAGACCCAGTACTTC. Translating it yields CASSRQVEFQETQYF. This chain connects TRBV2 to TRBJ2-5; D is possibly TRBD1 (6 bases). The germline V and J ends were trimmed by 5 bases and 1 base, with 14 bases remaining between them. CDR1 is SNHLY and CDR2 is FYNNEI in the germline V gene. The CDR3 length is 15 residues.

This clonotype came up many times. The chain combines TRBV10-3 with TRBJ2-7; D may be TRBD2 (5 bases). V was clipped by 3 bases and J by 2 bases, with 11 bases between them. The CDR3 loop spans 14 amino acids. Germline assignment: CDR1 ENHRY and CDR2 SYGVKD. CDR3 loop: CAISEGLGTYEQYF. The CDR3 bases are TGTGCCATCAGTGAAGGGCTCGGGACCTACGAGCAGTACTTC.

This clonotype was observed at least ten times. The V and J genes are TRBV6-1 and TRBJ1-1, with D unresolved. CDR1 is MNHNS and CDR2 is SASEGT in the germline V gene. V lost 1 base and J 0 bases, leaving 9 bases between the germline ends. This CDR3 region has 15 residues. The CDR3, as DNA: TGTGCCAGCAGTGAAGGGCGGCACATGAACACTGAAGCTTTCTTT. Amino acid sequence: CASSEGRHMNTEAFF.

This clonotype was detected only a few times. CDR3 amino acids: CASSPPQGTGNNEQFF. CDR3 sequence (DNA): TGTGCCAGCAGTCCCCCTCAGGGGACAGGGAACAATGAGCAGTTCTTC. The chain joins TRBV6-6 to TRBJ2-1, with 9 bases matching TRBD1. CDR1 MNHNY and CDR2 SVGAGI come from the germline V gene (reference sequence). The CDR3 length is 16 residues. Losses at the gene ends were 5 bases for V and 5 bases for J; bases not matched to a gene: 10.

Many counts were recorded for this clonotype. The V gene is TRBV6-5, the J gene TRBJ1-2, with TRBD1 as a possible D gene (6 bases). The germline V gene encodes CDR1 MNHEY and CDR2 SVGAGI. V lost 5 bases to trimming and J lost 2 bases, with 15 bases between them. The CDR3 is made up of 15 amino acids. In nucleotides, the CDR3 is TGTGCCAGCAGTACCCAGACAGGCCTGAACTATGGCTACACCTTC. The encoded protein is CASSTQTGLNYGYTF.

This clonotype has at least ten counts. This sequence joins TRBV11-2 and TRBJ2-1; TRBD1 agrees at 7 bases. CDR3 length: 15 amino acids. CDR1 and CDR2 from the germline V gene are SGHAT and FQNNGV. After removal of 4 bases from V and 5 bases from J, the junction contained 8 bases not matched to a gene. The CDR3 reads CASSWGPRGHNEQFF. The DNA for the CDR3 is TGTGCCAGCAGCTGGGGACCAAGGGGGCACAATGAGCAGTTCTTC.

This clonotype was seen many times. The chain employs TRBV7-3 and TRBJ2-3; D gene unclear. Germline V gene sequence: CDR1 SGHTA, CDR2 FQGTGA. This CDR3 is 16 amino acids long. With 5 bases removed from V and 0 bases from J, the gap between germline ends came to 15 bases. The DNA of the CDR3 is TGTGCCAGCAGCCGAGATGACCTCCCTAGCACAGATACGCAGTATTTT. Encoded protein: CASSRDDLPSTDTQYF.

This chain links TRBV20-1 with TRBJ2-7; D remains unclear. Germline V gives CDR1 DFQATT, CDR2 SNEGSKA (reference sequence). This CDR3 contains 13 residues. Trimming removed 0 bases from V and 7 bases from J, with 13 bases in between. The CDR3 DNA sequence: TGCAGTGCTAGAGATACCGAACCGCGGGAGCAGTACTTC. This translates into CSARDTEPREQYF.

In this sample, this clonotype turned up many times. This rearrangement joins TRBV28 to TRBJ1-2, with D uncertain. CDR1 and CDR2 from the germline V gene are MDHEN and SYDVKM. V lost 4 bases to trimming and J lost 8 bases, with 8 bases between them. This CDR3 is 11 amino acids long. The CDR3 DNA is TGTGCCAGCAGTTCCCTGAGCGGCTACACCTTC. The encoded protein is CASSSLSGYTF.

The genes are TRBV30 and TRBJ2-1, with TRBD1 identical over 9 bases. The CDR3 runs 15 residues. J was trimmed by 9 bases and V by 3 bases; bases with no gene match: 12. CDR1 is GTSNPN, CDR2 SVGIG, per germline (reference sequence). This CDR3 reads CAWRQGATRGSEQFF. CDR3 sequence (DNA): TGTGCCTGGAGACAGGGGGCAACCAGAGGGAGTGAGCAGTTCTTC.

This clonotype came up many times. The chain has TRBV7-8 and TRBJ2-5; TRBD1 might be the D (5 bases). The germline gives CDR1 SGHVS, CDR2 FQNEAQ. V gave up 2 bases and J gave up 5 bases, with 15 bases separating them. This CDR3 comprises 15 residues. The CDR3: CASSLIGRVGETQYF. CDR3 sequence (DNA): TGTGCCAGCAGCTTAATCGGCAGGGTGGGGGAGACCCAGTACTTC.

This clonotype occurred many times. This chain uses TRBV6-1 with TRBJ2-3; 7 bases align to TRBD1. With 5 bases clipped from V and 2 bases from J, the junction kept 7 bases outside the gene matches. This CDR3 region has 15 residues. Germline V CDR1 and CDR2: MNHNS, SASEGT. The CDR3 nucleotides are TGTGCCAGCAGTCGCGCGACAGGGTTCACAGATACGCAGTATTTT. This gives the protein CASSRATGFTDTQYF.

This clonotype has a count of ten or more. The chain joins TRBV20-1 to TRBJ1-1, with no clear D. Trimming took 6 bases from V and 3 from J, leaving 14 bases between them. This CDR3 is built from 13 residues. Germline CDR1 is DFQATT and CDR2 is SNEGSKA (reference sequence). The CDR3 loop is CSARRGRDTEAFF. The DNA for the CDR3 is TGCAGTGCCAGGAGAGGGAGAGACACTGAAGCTTTCTTT.

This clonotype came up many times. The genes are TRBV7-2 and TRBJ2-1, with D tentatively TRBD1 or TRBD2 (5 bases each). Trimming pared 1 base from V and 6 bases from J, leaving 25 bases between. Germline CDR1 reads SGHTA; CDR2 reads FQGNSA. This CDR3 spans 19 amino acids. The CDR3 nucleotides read TGTGCCAGCAGCTTAGAATTAGGGGAGAATAATAAAGAAAGCAATGAGCAGTTCTTC. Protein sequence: CASSLELGENNKESNEQFF.

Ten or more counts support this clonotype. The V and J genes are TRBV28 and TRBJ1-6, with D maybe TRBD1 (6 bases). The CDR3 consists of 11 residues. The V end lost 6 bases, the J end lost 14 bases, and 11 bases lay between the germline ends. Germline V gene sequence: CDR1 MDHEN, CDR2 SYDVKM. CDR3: CASRTGFSLHF. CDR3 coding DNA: TGTGCCAGCAGAACAGGGTTCTCCCTCCACTTT.

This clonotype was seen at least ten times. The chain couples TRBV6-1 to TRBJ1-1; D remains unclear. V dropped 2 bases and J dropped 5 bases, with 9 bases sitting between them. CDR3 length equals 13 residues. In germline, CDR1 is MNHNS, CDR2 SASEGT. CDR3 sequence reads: CASSESVGTEAFF. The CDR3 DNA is TGTGCCAGCAGTGAATCTGTGGGGACTGAAGCTTTCTTT.

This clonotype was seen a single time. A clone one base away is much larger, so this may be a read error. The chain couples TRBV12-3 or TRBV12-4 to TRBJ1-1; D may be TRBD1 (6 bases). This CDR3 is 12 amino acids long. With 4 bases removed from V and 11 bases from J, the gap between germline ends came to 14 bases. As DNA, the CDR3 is TGTGCCAGCAGTTCAGGGGATTTGGTGGCTTTCTTT. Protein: CASSSGDLVAFF.

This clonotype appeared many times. CDR3 amino acids: CASSLRGNTGELFF. The CDR3 region has the DNA TGTGCCAGCAGCTTACGGGGAAACACCGGGGAGCTGTTTTTT. The chain is built from TRBV7-2 and TRBJ2-2; weak D call: TRBD2 (5 bases). CDR1 is SGHTA and CDR2 is FQGNSA in the germline V gene. This CDR3 spans 14 amino acids. V gave up 2 bases and J gave up 2 bases, with 6 bases separating them.

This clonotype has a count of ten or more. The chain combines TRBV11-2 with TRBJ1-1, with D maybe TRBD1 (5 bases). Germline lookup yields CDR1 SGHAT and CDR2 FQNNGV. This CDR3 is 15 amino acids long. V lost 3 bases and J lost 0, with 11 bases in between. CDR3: CASSLSAGLNTEAFF. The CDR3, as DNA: TGTGCCAGCAGCTTGTCCGCAGGGTTGAACACTGAAGCTTTCTTT.

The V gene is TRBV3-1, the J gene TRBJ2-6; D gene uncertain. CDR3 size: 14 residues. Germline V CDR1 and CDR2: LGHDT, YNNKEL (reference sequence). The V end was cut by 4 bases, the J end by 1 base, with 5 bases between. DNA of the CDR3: TGTGCCAGCAGCCGGGAATCTGGGGCCAACGTCCTGACTTTC. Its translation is CASSRESGANVLTF.